Below, one TCR beta chain is given with its context. Its matching antigen is unknown. PCR was performed a second time for roughly 7 to 12 cycles using a sample-barcoded 5' primer and a J-beta primer mix. CDR3-containing paired-end reads numbering at least 2.5 million came from each sample. TCRdb analysed the 5' RACE reads with MiXCR anew, one entry per CDR3 protein. The sample records a few hundred thousand distinct CDR3 sequences, 45% to 60% being singletons. This sample was taken from a study of blood T cells in healthy people across ages. Findings and limits, study-wide: Those diversity estimates obtained from one million T cells were thought to be underestimates. Older individuals had lower TCR beta diversity per million T cells (the decline was roughly linear). Reliance upon unsorted PBMCs precluded definitive naive versus antigen-experienced comparison.

Sequencing was performed on blood. The clonotype was recovered from a man between 60 and 70 years old in good health.

This CDR3 is CASRPTGPGTEAFF. The CDR3 region has the DNA TGTGCCAGCAGGCCCACAGGGCCGGGCACTGAAGCTTTCTTT. The V call is TRBV28, the J call TRBJ1-1; a weak D match, TRBD1 (6 bases). The CDR3 runs to 14 residues. The V and J ends lost 6 bases and 4 bases respectively, with 15 bases between them. Germline lookup yields CDR1 MDHEN and CDR2 SYDVKM.